A single sample gave rise to the 16 T cell receptor beta chains below, sequenced in a study of blood T cell repertoires in COVID-19. Using immunoSEQ multiplex PCR, the repertoire was profiled, and TCRdb retains in-frame clones only, with some absent. The data show around 100,000 clones, approximately 89% seen once. Source material: peripheral blood. The source of these receptors is a woman in her sixties with COVID-19, enrolled during active disease.

V and J are TRBV7-3 and TRBJ2-2; 10 nucleotides align to TRBD2. In germline, CDR1 is SGHTA, CDR2 FQGTGA. The CDR3 spans 16 residues. J was trimmed by 3 bases and V by 5 bases; bases with no gene match: 6. The CDR3 spells CASSPSGGADTGELFF. The CDR3 region has the DNA TGTGCCAGCAGCCCTAGCGGGGGAGCGGACACCGGGGAGCTGTTTTTT.

The CDR3 DNA reads as TGTGCCAGCAGCGCGGAGGCCGGGAGGGAGACCCAGTACTTC. Translated, it gives CASSAEAGRETQYF. J is TRBJ2-5 and V is TRBV11-3; 7 bases agree with TRBD2. Germline V gene data show CDR1 as SGHNT and CDR2 as YENEEA. V lost 5 bases and J lost 5; bases outside the gene matches: 8. The CDR3 runs to 14 residues.

This chain connects TRBV10-1 to TRBJ2-3; D possibly corresponds to TRBD2 (5 bases). The CDR3 runs 13 residues. The germline CDR1 and CDR2 sequences are WNHNN and SYGVQD (reference sequence). Trimming stripped 4 bases from V and 2 bases from J, with 7 bases between. CDR3 in DNA: TGCGCCAGCAGTGTGGAGGCCACAGATACGCAGTATTTT. Its protein product is CASSVEATDTQYF.

This chain uses TRBV14 with TRBJ1-2, with D hard to call. The germline V gene has CDR1 SGHDN and CDR2 FVKESK. This CDR3 has 14 amino acids. The V and J ends lost 4 bases and 4 bases respectively, with 13 bases between them. The DNA of the CDR3 is TGTGCCAGCAGCCGACCTGGAAAGCGCTATGGCTACACCTTC. Translation: CASSRPGKRYGYTF.

The chain couples TRBV12-3 or TRBV12-4 to TRBJ1-2; D is ambiguous. CDR3 length: 13 amino acids. V was shortened by 1 base and J by 5 bases, with 8 bases between the two germline ends. CDR3: CASSLGQAYGYTF. The CDR3 DNA reads TGTGCCAGCAGTTTAGGCCAGGCATATGGCTACACCTTC.

The table lists this clone with a count of one. The gene calls are TRBV4-1 and TRBJ2-1; TRBD2 is a possible D gene (6 bases). Trimming removed 0 bases at V and 7 bases at J, with 16 bases between. The CDR3 is made up of 16 amino acids. Germline V lookup: CDR1 MGHRA, CDR2 YSYEKL. CDR3 coding DNA: TGCGCCAGCAGCCAAGAAGACCGGGGGATTTGGAATGAGCAGTTCTTC. Its translation is CASSQEDRGIWNEQFF.

The CDR3 DNA reads as TGTGCCAGCAGTACCCCGGGGGGGCCTGAAGCTTTCTTT. Its protein is CASSTPGGPEAFF. The chain links TRBV6-5 to TRBJ1-1; possibly TRBD1 for D (6 bases). The germline gives CDR1 MNHEY, CDR2 SVGAGI. The CDR3 extends over 13 amino acids. Trimming left V 5 bases short and J 6 bases short, with 13 bases between.

In this sample, this clone turned up once. This sequence joins TRBV6-6 and TRBJ1-2, with a tentative D call TRBD1 (6 bases). Germline-derived CDR1 and CDR2 are MNHNY and SVGAGI (reference sequence). The CDR3 runs to 15 residues. V gave up 0 bases and J gave up 2 bases, with 10 bases separating them. CDR3 nucleotides: TGTGCCAGCAGTTACTCTCCTGGACAGAACTATGGCTACACCTTC. Residues: CASSYSPGQNYGYTF.

The chain couples TRBV4-1 to TRBJ1-2; no clear D gene. Per the germline V gene, CDR1 is MGHRA and CDR2 is YSYEKL. This CDR3 region has 14 residues. Trimming pared 7 bases from V and 4 bases from J, leaving 16 bases between. The CDR3 sequence is CASTRGLFSYGYTF. The CDR3 nucleotides are TGCGCCAGCACCCGAGGGTTGTTCAGCTATGGCTACACCTTC.

The chain uses TRBV7-9 and TRBJ1-2; D possibly corresponds to TRBD1 (6 bases). V lost 5 bases, J lost 3 bases, and 19 bases lay in between. The CDR3 totals 16 residues. Germline V CDR1 and CDR2: SEHNR, FQNEAQ (reference sequence). CDR3 coding DNA: TGTGCCAGCAGCCAGACGTACAGGGCGTTTCACTATGGCTACACCTTC. Translation gives CASSQTYRAFHYGYTF.

The chain combines TRBV5-4 with TRBJ2-2, with TRBD2 identical over 9 bases. This CDR3 region has 16 residues. The J segment lost 2 bases and the V segment lost 4 bases, leaving 6 bases of the junction unmatched. The V gene's germline CDR1 is SGHNT and CDR2 YYREEE (reference sequence). CDR3 in DNA: TGTGCCAGCAGCAGAGTTAGCGGGGGAAACACCGGGGAGCTGTTTTTT. As protein: CASSRVSGGNTGELFF.

This clone is a singleton in its sample. The chain is built from TRBV2 and TRBJ1-2; 10 bases align to TRBD1. The CDR3 covers 14 residues. Germline loops: CDR1 SNHLY, CDR2 FYNNEI. V gave up 3 bases and J gave up 5 bases; unmatched junction bases: 3. CDR3 protein: CASSETGGRYGYTF. The CDR3 DNA follows: TGTGCCAGCAGTGAGACAGGGGGCCGGTATGGCTACACCTTC.

V gene TRBV24-1 combines with J gene TRBJ1-4, with D perhaps TRBD1 (5 bases). V was cut by 7 bases and J by 8 bases, with 10 bases left in between. CDR3 size: 12 residues. Looked up from germline, CDR1 is KGHDR and CDR2 is SFDVKD. The CDR3 spells CATRGAGEKLFF. The CDR3 nucleotides read TGTGCCACCAGAGGGGCCGGGGAAAAACTGTTTTTT.

The rearrangement links TRBV30 to TRBJ1-5; D is perhaps TRBD1 (5 bases). Per germline, CDR1 GTSNPN and CDR2 SVGIG (reference sequence). CDR3 length equals 14 residues. V was pared by 2 bases and J by 2 bases, with 10 bases between. The CDR3 DNA is TGTGCCTGGAGTTCAGGGTTCGGCAATCAGCCCCAGCATTTT. It is translated as CAWSSGFGNQPQHF.

The chain joins TRBV19 to TRBJ1-1, with unresolved D. Germline CDR1 LNHDA, CDR2 SQIVND (reference sequence). Trimming shortened V by 4 bases and J by 4 bases, and 10 bases separated the two germline ends. CDR3 size: 13 residues. In DNA form, the CDR3 reads TGTGCCAGTAGTACACGGGCGGGCACTGAAGCTTTCTTT. As protein: CASSTRAGTEAFF.

This chain connects TRBV7-8 to TRBJ1-2; 11 bases are a match to TRBD1. The CDR3 contains 17 residues. Germline lookup yields CDR1 SGHVS and CDR2 FQNEAQ. V gave up 5 bases and J gave up 2 bases; unmatched junction bases: 10. The CDR3 coding sequence is TGTGCCAGCAGCACCGGACAGGGGGCGAAAAGAAACTATGGCTACACCTTC. It is translated as CASSTGQGAKRNYGYTF.